The present entry profiles one T cell receptor beta chain with its context. The specificity of this receptor is unknown. No qualities accompany the bases; no much larger clone lies one base away. The CDR3, cysteine through phenylalanine, is 15 amino acids long. The read is trimmed to its CDR3 DNA, 45 bases read in frame from base 1. The sample's treatment or condition label is to be understood as: around 19 received Ad26.COV2.S at low or high dose, single or two shots; about five received placebo; per-sample allocation not given. Repertoires of vaccine and placebo recipients were sequenced from samples collected on day 63 after the first injection. In Cohort 1b, 25 adults aged 18-55 years were enrolled at a single site in Boston, USA, between 29 July and 7 August 2020. As a vaccine, Ad26.COV2.S was a replication-incompetent adenovirus type 26 vector that expressed a prefusion-stabilized SARS-CoV-2 spike protein derived from the original Wuhan strain.

This specimen comes from a study of Ad26.COV2.S vaccination and SARS-CoV-2 variants (dated by TCRdb to 2020 to 2022). Study-level background: Vaccine-arm donors came from COV1001, a multicentre, randomized, double-blind, placebo-controlled phase I-IIa trial of Ad26.COV2.S in healthy adults. Trial participants were randomized into five groups of five, in which low-dose or high-dose Ad26.COV2.S was given once or twice, or placebo was given on both occasions. Ad26.COV2.S was administered intramuscularly at a dose of 5x10^10 or 1x10^11 viral particles, either as one shot or as two shots given 56 days apart. A total of 32 samples were included in the TCR-sequenced set, comprising about 20 Ad26.COV2.S vaccine recipients, 5 placebo recipients and 8 SARS-CoV-2 convalescent individuals. Investigators remained blinded to trial group allocation during experiments and outcome assessment. Sequencing of the TCRbeta repertoire served to evaluate the specificity and breadth of SARS-CoV-2-reactive T cell receptors following Ad26.COV2.S vaccination. The research as a whole found: Vaccine and placebo recipients had comparable non-spike TCR breadth, which fits with the vaccine containing only spike. Substantial breadth of spike-specific CD8+ and CD4+ T cell responses was reported after vaccination. Compared with placebo recipients, Ad26.COV2.S recipients showed higher spike-specific TCR breadth (P = 0.0014). The study lacked the statistical power to compare responses across vaccine doses or regimens. The authors noted that the TCR breadth and depth analyses may have underestimated total T cell responses.

The immunoSEQ Assay was used to sequence TCRbeta CDR3 regions. After extraction, genomic DNA underwent amplification by bias-controlled multiplex PCR, followed by high-throughput sequencing. On the authors' methods: To quantify the absolute abundance of each unique TCRbeta CDR3 region, sequences were collapsed and filtered. T cell fraction was estimated by normalizing TCRbeta template counts to usable DNA, which was measured by amplifying reference genes present in all nucleated cells. Repertoire TCRs were annotated as SARS-CoV-2-specific by exact matching of V gene, CDR3 amino acid sequence and J gene to a known reactive TCR set. The reference SARS-CoV-2 TCR set was obtained from MIRA and was filtered for enrichment in COVID-19-positive ImmuneCODE repertoires, whereby public or cross-reactive TCRs were removed. Drawing on the MIRA antigens, annotated TCRs were analysed further at the level of specific ORF or position within ORF. Breadth was defined as the number of annotated unique rearrangements divided by the total number of unique productive rearrangements, and depth was defined as the summed frequency of the annotated unique rearrangements. Two-sided Wilcoxon rank-sum tests were applied when comparing TCR breadth between groups. TCRdb took over this immuneACCESS table, retaining in-frame rearrangements with V and J assigned. Such tables are incomplete; in checked studies, under half of the missing clones stem from an unresolved V gene, and the remainder is unexplained. For V, J and clone size, that table is used; D and trimming come from the DNA. The sample table holds 300,000 to 500,000 clones, of which more than 85% were seen once. The ten largest clones take up 3.5% of the sample.

The TCR comes from a person between 18 and 60 years old who received the Ad26.COV2.S COVID-19 vaccine or a placebo. The sequencing here drew on peripheral blood, taken in a trial of Ad26.COV2.S vaccine versus placebo. The receptor chain draws on TRBV7-5 and TRBJ1-1; the D call TRBD1 from the table was never checked on the DNA. TRBV7-5 corresponds to a pseudogene. This receptor carries the CDR3 CVRSSPGTGYTEAFF. The nucleotide sequence reads TGTGTCAGAAGCTCCCCCGGGACAGGGTACACTGAAGCTTTCTTT.